A single sample is the source of the 24 T cell receptor beta chains below, sequenced in a study of T cell repertoires in cytomegalovirus infection. TCRdb itself ran the reads through MiXCR, one entry per CDR3 protein. The sample shows roughly 700,000 distinct CDR3 sequences, about 30% of them seen only once. No cognate antigen is known for these TCRs. The sequencing here drew on cultured PBMCs, taken from culture after CMV antigen stimulation. Receptor source: a human donor in good health (CMV status not recorded). Some clones in this sample may be carry-over from other donors' samples.

V and J are TRBV6-2 or TRBV6-3 and TRBJ2-5; D is ambiguous. The CDR3 contains 15 residues. Per germline, CDR1 MNHEY and CDR2 SVGEGT. V lost 2 bases and J 5 bases, leaving 15 bases between the germline ends. The CDR3, as DNA: TGTGCCAGCAGTTACGCGTTTGCTAGAAGGGAGACCCAGTACTTC. Amino acid sequence: CASSYAFARRETQYF.

This chain connects TRBV2 to TRBJ1-5; D unclear. Trimming removed 7 bases at V and 2 bases at J, with 12 bases between. The CDR3 is made up of 14 amino acids. From germline, CDR1 is SNHLY and CDR2 FYNNEI. The CDR3 sequence is CASIQDFGNQPQHF. In nucleotides, the CDR3 is TGTGCCAGCATCCAGGATTTTGGCAATCAGCCCCAGCATTTT.

This chain links TRBV7-2 with TRBJ2-5; D unclear. Per the germline V gene, CDR1 is SGHTA and CDR2 is FQGNSA. The CDR3 runs to 14 residues. V lost 5 bases to trimming and J lost 4 bases, with 14 bases between them. The CDR3 nucleotides are TGTGCCAGCAGCATAGGCTCAATATCAGAGACCCAGTACTTC. This sequence encodes CASSIGSISETQYF. The variable domain in full, completed from reference TRBV7-2 and TRBJ2-5, reads GAGVSQSPSNKVTEKGKDVELRCDPISGHTALYWYRQSLGQGLEFLIYFQGNSAPDKSGLPSDRFSAERTGGSVSTLTIQRTQQEDSAVYLCASSIGSISETQYFGPGTRLLVL.

This clonotype was counted at least ten times. This sequence joins TRBV7-2 and TRBJ1-2; a weak D match, TRBD1 (5 bases). CDR3 length equals 12 residues. Germline V gives CDR1 SGHTA, CDR2 FQGNSA. Trimming stripped 7 bases from V and 7 bases from J, with 13 bases between. The CDR3 protein is CASTHQGSGYTF. In DNA form, the CDR3 reads TGTGCCAGCACCCACCAGGGAAGTGGCTACACCTTC.

The chain joins TRBV7-2 to TRBJ2-5; D is unresolved. The CDR3 contains 13 residues. Looked up from germline, CDR1 is SGHTA and CDR2 is FQGNSA. The V and J ends lost 6 bases and 2 bases respectively, with 10 bases between them. The CDR3 DNA sequence: TGTGCCAGCAGGGCGCCGCGGCAAGAGACCCAGTACTTC. Translating it yields CASRAPRQETQYF. The whole variable domain, remainder taken from reference TRBV7-2 and TRBJ2-5, is GAGVSQSPSNKVTEKGKDVELRCDPISGHTALYWYRQSLGQGLEFLIYFQGNSAPDKSGLPSDRFSAERTGGSVSTLTIQRTQQEDSAVYLCASRAPRQETQYFGPGTRLLVL.

The V call is TRBV10-3, the J call TRBJ2-5; the match to TRBD1 covers 7 bases. CDR1 and CDR2 from the germline V gene are ENHRY and SYGVKD. Unmatched junction bases numbered 4, after V lost 0 bases and J lost 3 bases. The CDR3 has 15 residues. The CDR3, as DNA: TGTGCCATCAGTGAGTCGGGCACAGGGGAAGAGACCCAGTACTTC. Translating it yields CAISESGTGEETQYF.

The chain uses TRBV2 and TRBJ1-2; D gene ambiguous. Germline CDR1 and CDR2: SNHLY and FYNNEI. The CDR3 loop spans 16 amino acids. The V gene lost 0 bases and the J gene lost 8 bases, with 19 bases spanning the gap. CDR3 sequence (DNA): TGTGCCAGCAGTGAAGCTCGCCAGGAGGCCTCTCGAGGCTACACCTTC. Translated, it gives CASSEARQEASRGYTF.

This clonotype has more than one count but fewer than ten. The rearrangement links TRBV7-2 to TRBJ1-2; D might be TRBD1 (5 bases). Trimming pared 1 base from V and 2 bases from J, leaving 8 bases between. The CDR3 covers 14 residues. In germline, CDR1 is SGHTA, CDR2 FQGNSA. As DNA, the CDR3 is TGTGCCAGCAGCTTAGGAGGGGTCAACTATGGCTACACCTTC. It codes for CASSLGGVNYGYTF.

This clonotype was picked up a small number of times. The V and J genes are TRBV7-2 and TRBJ2-1; D is undetermined. Germline CDR1 reads SGHTA; CDR2 reads FQGNSA. V was pared by 1 base and J by 9 bases, with 7 bases between. The CDR3 sequence is 12 residues long. The CDR3 loop is CASSLVRLEQFF. CDR3 sequence (DNA): TGTGCCAGCAGCTTAGTGAGGCTTGAGCAGTTCTTC.

This clonotype was observed a handful of times. V gene TRBV7-9 combines with J gene TRBJ2-4; TRBD1 aligns across 8 bases. This CDR3 is built from 19 residues. V lost 4 bases to trimming and J lost 0 bases; unmatched junction nucleotides: 14. CDR1 SEHNR and CDR2 FQNEAQ come from the germline V gene (reference sequence). The chain's CDR3 is CASSSWTGTRRLAKNIQYF. The CDR3 DNA reads TGTGCCAGCAGCTCCTGGACAGGGACAAGGCGACTAGCCAAAAACATTCAGTACTTC.

This clonotype occurred a few times. The chain links TRBV7-2 to TRBJ2-1; D possibly matches TRBD1 or TRBD2 (5 bases each). V gave up 8 bases and J gave up 2 bases, with 19 bases separating them. The CDR3 is 16 amino acids. CDR1 and CDR2 from the germline V gene are SGHTA and FQGNSA. This chain's CDR3 is CASRGAGTHTYNEQFF. DNA of the CDR3: TGTGCCAGCCGAGGGGCAGGGACCCACACCTACAATGAGCAGTTCTTC.

There are a few counts of this clonotype. The chain employs TRBV12-3 or TRBV12-4 and TRBJ1-2, with D possibly matching TRBD1 (6 bases). CDR3 length: 14 residues. Trimming took 7 bases from V and 8 from J, leaving 20 bases between them. The CDR3 DNA is TGTGCCAGCAACGGGGGGGCCTGGGCCGGGGGCTACACCTTC. Its translation: CASNGGAWAGGYTF.

CDR3 protein: CAISEGIAQRSGELFF. The CDR3 DNA is TGTGCCATCAGTGAGGGGATTGCCCAAAGGTCCGGGGAGCTGTTTTTT. This sequence joins TRBV10-3 and TRBJ2-2; D is undetermined. V lost 2 bases, J lost 6 bases, and 16 bases lay in between. Germline CDR1 is ENHRY and CDR2 is SYGVKD. The length of the CDR3 is 16 residues.

The rearrangement links TRBV15 to TRBJ2-1; 13 positions agree with TRBD2. V was pared by 3 bases and J by 4 bases, with 9 bases of the junction left unmatched. Germline V lookup: CDR1 LNHNV, CDR2 YYDKDF (reference sequence). The CDR3 runs 18 residues. CDR3 protein: CATSSAPVGLAGYNEQFF. The CDR3 coding sequence is TGTGCCACCAGCAGCGCCCCGGTGGGACTAGCGGGGTACAATGAGCAGTTCTTC.

This chain uses TRBV7-9 with TRBJ2-1; D is possibly TRBD1 (6 bases). CDR1 is SEHNR, CDR2 FQNEAQ, per germline (reference sequence). The V end lost 6 bases, the J end lost 9 bases, and 15 bases lay between the germline ends. The CDR3 sequence is 13 residues long. CDR3 bases: TGTGCCAGCAGTCTGGGGTCAGGGGCTGAGCAGTTCTTC. As protein: CASSLGSGAEQFF.

In its sample, this clonotype was seen a few times. J is TRBJ1-6 and V is TRBV12-3 or TRBV12-4, with 8 bases lining up with TRBD1. The ends lost 6 bases at V and 9 bases at J; junction bases unmatched: 4. The CDR3 length is 13 residues. CDR3 residues: CASRRQGRSPLHF. For the CDR3, the DNA is TGTGCCAGCAGAAGACAGGGGCGTTCACCCCTCCACTTT.

The chain carries TRBV18 and TRBJ1-5; D is perhaps TRBD1 (5 bases). Germline lookup yields CDR1 KGHSH and CDR2 LQKENI. Trimming stripped 3 bases from V and 10 bases from J, with 10 bases between. CDR3 size: 12 residues. This CDR3 reads CASSPAGGPQHF. Here the CDR3 DNA reads TGTGCCAGCTCACCCGCCGGGGGTCCCCAGCATTTT. The full variable domain, completed using reference TRBV18 and TRBJ1-5, is NAGVMQNPRHLVRRRGQEARLRCSPMKGHSHVYWYRQLPEEGLKFMVYLQKENIIDESGMPKERFSAEFPKEGPSILRIQQVVRGDSAAYFCASSPAGGPQHFGDGTRLSIL.

This clonotype turned up a few times. One end of the junction fails to match germline, which may point to a read error. J is TRBJ2-1 and V is TRBV7-2; 10 nucleotides align to TRBD1. Germline CDR1 is SGHTA and CDR2 is FQGNSA. The CDR3 extends over 14 amino acids. The CDR3 DNA sequence: TGTGCCAGCAGCTTAGTAATAGGGACAGGGGAATTAAGCTTC. Its translation is CASSLVIGTGELSF. Together with reference TRBV7-2 and TRBJ2-1, the CDR3 gives the full variable domain: GAGVSQSPSNKVTEKGKDVELRCDPISGHTALYWYRQSLGQGLEFLIYFQGNSAPDKSGLPSDRFSAERTGGSVSTLTIQRTQQEDSAVYLCASSLVIGTGELSFGPGTRLTVL.

The V call is TRBV11-3, the J call TRBJ2-3; tentatively, D is TRBD2 (6 bases). This CDR3 contains 15 residues. Looked up from germline, CDR1 is SGHNT and CDR2 is YENEEA. Trimming left V 5 bases short and J 0 bases short, with 12 bases between. CDR3 residues: CASSQSGSSTDTQYF. The DNA for the CDR3 is TGTGCCAGCAGCCAAAGCGGGTCTAGCACAGATACGCAGTATTTT.

This clonotype was counted only a few times. This chain joins TRBV7-8 and TRBJ1-1; 8 bases fit TRBD1. Germline V gene sequence: CDR1 SGHVS, CDR2 FQNEAQ. Trimming cost V 4 bases and J 2 bases; bases outside gene matches: 6. This CDR3 region has 15 residues. CDR3 loop: CASSSRTGRNTEAFF. CDR3 nucleotides: TGTGCCAGCAGCTCCCGGACAGGGAGAAACACTGAAGCTTTCTTT. Complete variable domain (other parts from reference TRBV7-8 and TRBJ1-1): GAGVSQSPRYKVAKRGQDVALRCDPISGHVSLFWYQQALGQGPEFLTYFQNEAQLDKSGLPSDRFFAERPEGSVSTLKIQRTQQEDSAVYLCASSSRTGRNTEAFFGQGTRLTVV.

The chain carries TRBV7-9 and TRBJ1-1, with 8 bases aligning to TRBD1. Germline CDR1 and CDR2: SEHNR and FQNEAQ (reference sequence). The CDR3 spans 16 residues. V was clipped by 4 bases and J by 3 bases; unmatched bases: 10. The CDR3 protein is CASSSPRGQGDTEAFF. The CDR3 coding sequence is TGTGCCAGCAGCTCGCCCAGGGGGCAGGGAGACACTGAAGCTTTCTTT.

The chain joins TRBV18 to TRBJ2-3; no firm D call. The V end lost 1 base, the J end lost 4 bases, and 9 bases lay between the germline ends. The CDR3 contains 14 residues. Germline V gives CDR1 KGHSH, CDR2 LQKENI. The CDR3 nucleotides read TGTGCCAGCTCACCACTTCGGAGTTCAGATACGCAGTATTTT. Translated: CASSPLRSSDTQYF.

This clonotype was counted ten times or more. The rearrangement links TRBV7-2 to TRBJ2-3, with 9 bases lining up with TRBD2. Germline loops: CDR1 SGHTA, CDR2 FQGNSA. V lost 3 bases to trimming and J lost 2 bases; unmatched junction nucleotides: 6. The CDR3 covers 16 residues. The CDR3 spells CASSLKRGEYTDTQYF. The CDR3 DNA reads as TGTGCCAGCAGCTTGAAGCGGGGGGAATACACAGATACGCAGTATTTT.

This clonotype was recorded many times. The chain combines TRBV13 with TRBJ2-1; 8 bases are shared with TRBD2. The CDR3 is made up of 15 amino acids. V lost 5 bases and J lost 8; bases outside the gene matches: 11. Per the germline V gene, CDR1 is PRHDT and CDR2 is FYEKMQ (reference sequence). The CDR3 is CASSPGASGPYEQFF. The CDR3 region has the DNA TGTGCCAGCAGCCCCGGTGCTAGCGGGCCCTATGAGCAGTTCTTC.